This TCR beta chain derives from a study of blood T cell repertoires in COVID-19. Overall study: Nucleic acid was either cDNA or gDNA, and it came from T cells, B-cell-depleted T cells, or PBMCs.

The age range of participants was about 18 to 95 years, with residence in more than 20 US areas. Only in-frame clones appear in the TCRdb table, and some are missing; sequencing was by immunoSEQ multiplex PCR. The sample includes approximately 310,000 clones, around 90% of them seen just once. CDR3 length: 14 residues. CDR1 is ENHRY, CDR2 SYGVKD, per germline. V was clipped by 6 bases and J by 3 bases; unmatched bases: 4. This rearrangement joins TRBV10-3 to TRBJ2-5, with 10 bases identical to TRBD1. The sequenced material came from PBMCs or T cells enriched from blood (not recorded which). The TCR comes from a man between 60 and 70 years old who had recovered from COVID-19. The CDR3 DNA reads as TGTGCCATCAGGCGGGACAGGGGAGAAGAGACCCAGTACTTC. It translates to CAIRRDRGEETQYF.